This TCR beta chain was identified in a study of CD8+CD57+ T cells in acquired aplastic anemia (dated by TCRdb to the late 2010s). In terms of the full investigation: DNA extracted from sorted CD4+ and CD8+ cells had a mean of 3.2 ug, with a range of about 0.19 to 27.4 ug. CD8+CD57+ expansion was defined as a frequency above the mean frequency observed in healthy subjects. The paper as a whole reports these results and caveats: Roughly 30 CD8+ CDR3 sequences were shared between patients and controls but appeared highly expressed in patients and within their immunodominant clones. Between patients and healthy controls, no significant difference in CD8+ Simpson's diversity was found (P=0.060).

Profiling of TCR beta VDJ combinations and CDR3 sequences used genomic DNA as the template. TCR repertoire sequencing was run on an Illumina HiSeq 2000. Under the source paper's analysis protocol: TRBV/TRBJ rearrangement plots, CDR3 size and DJ length profiles, and Simpson's diversity index were used to evaluate the repertoires. The immunodominant clone was defined as the most abundant DNA sequence in deep sequencing data. CDR3 amino acid sequences were screened for sharing across subjects and compared with published repertoires and the VDJdb database. Using fastp trimming at Q25 and MiXCR clonotype assembly, TCRdb reanalyzed the public sequencing data and kept in-frame beta chains. Rows are unified per CDR3 protein, each entry keeping the most common DNA and genes. The V and J calls were not made by the authors but by TCRdb's processing. The sample has roughly 150,000 distinct CDR3 sequences on record, around 47% of them singletons. The biggest ten clones account for 2.5% to 4% of the sample.

Regarding this clonotype: Its antigen remains undetermined. Base qualities are not at hand, and no much larger clone is one base apart.

After removal of 7 bases from V and 1 base from J, the junction retains 3 bases not matched to a gene. CDR1 and CDR2, per the germline V gene (reference sequence), are SEHNR and FQNEAQ. From the cysteine through the phenylalanine, the CDR3 covers 13 amino acids. Only CDR3 DNA remains: 39 bases, in frame from the first base. Expansion of CD8+CD57+ cells had been shown by flow cytometry in the patients chosen for sequencing. Every patient had severe acquired aplastic anemia, diagnosed using the International Study of Aplastic Anemia and Agranulocytosis and Camitta criteria. At the time blood was sampled, none of the patients had received any therapy. In the study, sorted CD4+ and CD8+ blood T cells from patients with severe aplastic anemia and from healthy subjects underwent deep sequencing of TCR repertoires. Patients were enrolled under clinicaltrials.gov protocols 00001620, 01623167, 00001397, 00071045, 00081523 and 00961064 in the USA. Ficoll-Paque density gradient centrifugation was used to isolate peripheral blood mononuclear cells. CD4+ and CD8+ T cells were sorted by FACS or magnetic beads before DNA extraction.

The sequence was obtained from a human donor with aplastic anemia. Sequenced material: sorted CD4+, CD8+, or CD8+CD57+ T cells (not recorded which) from PBMCs. Here the chain combines TRBV7-9 and TRBJ2-7; 8 nucleotides in the junction match TRBD1. The CDR3 reads CASNGQGSYEQYF. The base sequence is TGTGCCAGCAACGGACAGGGTTCCTACGAGCAGTACTTC.